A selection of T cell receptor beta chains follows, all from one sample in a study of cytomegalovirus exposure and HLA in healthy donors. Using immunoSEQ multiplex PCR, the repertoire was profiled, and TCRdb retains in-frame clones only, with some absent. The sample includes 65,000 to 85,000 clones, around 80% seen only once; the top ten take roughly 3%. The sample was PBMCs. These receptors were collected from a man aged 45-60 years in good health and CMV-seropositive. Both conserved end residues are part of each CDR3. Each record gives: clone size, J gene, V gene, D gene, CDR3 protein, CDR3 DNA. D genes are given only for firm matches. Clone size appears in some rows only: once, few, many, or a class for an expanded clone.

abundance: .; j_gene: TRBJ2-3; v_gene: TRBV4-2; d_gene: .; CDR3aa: CASSQDSPSTDTQYF; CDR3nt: TGTGCCAGCAGCCAAGATTCCCCAAGCACAGATACGCAGTATTTT
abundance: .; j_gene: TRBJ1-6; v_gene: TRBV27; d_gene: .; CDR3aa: CASSLSLAYNSPLHF; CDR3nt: TGTGCCAGCAGTTTATCGTTAGCGTATAATTCACCCCTCCACTTT
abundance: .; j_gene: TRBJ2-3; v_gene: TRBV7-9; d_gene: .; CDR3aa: CSSSPPQATFPDTQYF; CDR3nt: TGTTCCAGCAGCCCCCCACAGGCGACATTCCCAGATACGCAGTATTTT
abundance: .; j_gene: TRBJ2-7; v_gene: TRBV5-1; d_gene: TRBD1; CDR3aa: CASSATTGNYEQYF; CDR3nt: TGCGCCAGCAGCGCGACGACAGGGAACTACGAGCAGTACTTC
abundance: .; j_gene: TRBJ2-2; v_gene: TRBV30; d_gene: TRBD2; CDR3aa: CAWSALAGGTGELFF; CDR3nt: TGTGCCTGGAGCGCACTAGCGGGAGGCACCGGGGAGCTGTTTTTT
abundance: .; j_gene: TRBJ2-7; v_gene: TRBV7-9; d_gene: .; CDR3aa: CASSQKGLPSFSYEQYF; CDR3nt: TGTGCCAGCAGTCAGAAGGGACTCCCATCCTTCTCCTACGAGCAGTACTTC
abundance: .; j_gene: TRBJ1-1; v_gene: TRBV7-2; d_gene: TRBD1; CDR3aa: CASSLRTGSSAEAFF; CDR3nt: TGTGCCAGCAGCCTGAGGACAGGGAGTAGCGCTGAAGCTTTCTTT
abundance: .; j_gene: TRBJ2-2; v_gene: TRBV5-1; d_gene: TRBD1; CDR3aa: CASRLQGAATGELFF; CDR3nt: TGCGCCAGCAGGCTCCAGGGGGCCGCCACCGGGGAGCTGTTTTTT
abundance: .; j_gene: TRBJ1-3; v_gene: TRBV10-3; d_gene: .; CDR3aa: CAISETHRGAGNTIYF; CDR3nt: TGTGCCATCAGTGAGACTCACCGGGGAGCTGGAAACACCATATATTTT
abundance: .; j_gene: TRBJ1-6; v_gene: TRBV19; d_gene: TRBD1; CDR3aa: CASSMTGISSYNSPLHF; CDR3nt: TGTGCCAGTAGTATGACAGGGATCAGCTCCTATAATTCACCCCTCCACTTT
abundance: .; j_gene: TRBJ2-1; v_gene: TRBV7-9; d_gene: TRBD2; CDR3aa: CSSRGTSHEQFF; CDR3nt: TGTTCCAGCAGGGGGACTAGCCATGAGCAGTTCTTC
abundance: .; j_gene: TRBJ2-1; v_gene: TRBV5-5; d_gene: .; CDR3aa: CASSLGGGASYNEQFF; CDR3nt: TGTGCCAGCAGCTTGGGAGGGGGGGCCTCCTACAATGAGCAGTTCTTC
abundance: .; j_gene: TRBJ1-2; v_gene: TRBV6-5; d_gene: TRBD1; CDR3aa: CASSYRGQGYGYTF; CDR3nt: TGTGCCAGCAGCTACAGGGGACAGGGCTATGGCTACACCTTC
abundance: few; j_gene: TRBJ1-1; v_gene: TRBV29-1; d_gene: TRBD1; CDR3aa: CSGGTGEGTEAFF; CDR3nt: TGCAGCGGCGGGACAGGGGAGGGAACTGAAGCTTTCTTT
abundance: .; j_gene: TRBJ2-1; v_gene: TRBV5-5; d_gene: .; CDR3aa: CASSSLPKGNNEQFF; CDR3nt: TGTGCCAGCAGCTCGCTTCCTAAGGGGAACAATGAGCAGTTCTTC
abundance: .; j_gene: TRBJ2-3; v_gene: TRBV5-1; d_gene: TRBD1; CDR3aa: CASSPLDRWQPDTQYF; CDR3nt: TGCGCCAGCAGCCCTTTGGACAGGTGGCAACCAGATACGCAGTATTTT
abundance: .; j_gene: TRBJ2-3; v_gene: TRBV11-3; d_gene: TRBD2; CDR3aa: CASRAGTSPRDGTQYF; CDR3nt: TGTGCCAGCCGAGCCGGGACTAGCCCCCGGGACGGTACTCAGTATTTT
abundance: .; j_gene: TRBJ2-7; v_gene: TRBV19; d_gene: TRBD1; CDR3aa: CASSAGTGGEYEQYF; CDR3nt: TGTGCCAGTAGTGCAGGGACAGGGGGTGAGTACGAGCAGTACTTC
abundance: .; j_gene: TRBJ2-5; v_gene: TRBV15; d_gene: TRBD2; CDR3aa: CATSRDTSGKILETQYF; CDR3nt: TGTGCCACCAGCAGAGATACTAGCGGGAAGATTCTAGAGACCCAGTACTTC
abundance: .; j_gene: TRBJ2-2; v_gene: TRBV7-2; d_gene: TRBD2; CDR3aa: CASSRPPGTSPGELFF; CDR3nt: TGTGCCAGCAGCCGCCCACCCGGGACTAGTCCCGGGGAGCTGTTTTTT
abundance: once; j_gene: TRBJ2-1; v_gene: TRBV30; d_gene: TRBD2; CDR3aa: CACLASGFYNEQFF; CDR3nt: TGTGCATGCCTTGCTAGCGGGTTTTACAATGAGCAGTTCTTC
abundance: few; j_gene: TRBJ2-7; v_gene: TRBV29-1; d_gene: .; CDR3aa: CSVDVLYGEQYF; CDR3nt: TGCAGCGTTGACGTCCTCTACGGCGAGCAGTACTTC
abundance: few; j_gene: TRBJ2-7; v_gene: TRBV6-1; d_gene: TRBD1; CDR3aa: CASRDTGGTYEQYF; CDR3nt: TGTGCCAGCAGGGACACAGGGGGAACCTACGAGCAGTACTTC
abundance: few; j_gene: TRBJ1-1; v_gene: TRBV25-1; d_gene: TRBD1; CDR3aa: CASSELTGMNTEAFF; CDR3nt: TGTGCCAGCAGTGAATTGACAGGGATGAACACTGAAGCTTTCTTT
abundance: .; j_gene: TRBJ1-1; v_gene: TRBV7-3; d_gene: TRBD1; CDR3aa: CASSKTGTGEAEAFF; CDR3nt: TGTGCCAGCAGCAAAACCGGGACAGGGGAGGCTGAAGCTTTCTTT
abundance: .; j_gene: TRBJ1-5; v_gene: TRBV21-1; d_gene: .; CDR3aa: CASSKWGQGDNQPQHF; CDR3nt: TGTGCCAGCAGCAAATGGGGACAGGGGGACAATCAGCCCCAGCATTTT
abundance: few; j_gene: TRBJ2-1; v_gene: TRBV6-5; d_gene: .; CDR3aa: CASSPRGSSYNEQFF; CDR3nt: TGTGCCAGCAGCCCGCGGGGTAGCTCCTACAATGAGCAGTTCTTC
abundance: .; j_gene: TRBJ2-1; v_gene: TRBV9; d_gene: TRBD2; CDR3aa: CASSATGLVPFF; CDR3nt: TGTGCCAGCAGCGCCACGGGACTAGTTCCCTTCTTC
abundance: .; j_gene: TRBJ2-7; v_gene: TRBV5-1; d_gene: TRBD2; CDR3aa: CASSFLLAGEGAEQYF; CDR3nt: TGCGCCAGCAGCTTTTTACTAGCGGGAGAGGGGGCCGAGCAGTACTTC
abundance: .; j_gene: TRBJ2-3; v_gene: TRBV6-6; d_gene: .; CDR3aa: CASTSGEGSTDTQYF; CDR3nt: TGTGCCAGCACCTCAGGGGAAGGCAGCACAGATACGCAGTATTTT
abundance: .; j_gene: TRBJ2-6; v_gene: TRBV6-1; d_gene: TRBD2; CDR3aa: CASSEAPGLAGFSGANVLTF; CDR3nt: TGTGCCAGCAGTGAAGCCCCGGGGCTAGCGGGGTTCTCTGGGGCCAACGTCCTGACTTTC
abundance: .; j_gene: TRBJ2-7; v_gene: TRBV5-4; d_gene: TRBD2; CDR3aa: CASSHPGLAGGHEQYF; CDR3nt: TGTGCCAGCAGCCACCCCGGCCTAGCGGGGGGTCACGAGCAGTACTTC
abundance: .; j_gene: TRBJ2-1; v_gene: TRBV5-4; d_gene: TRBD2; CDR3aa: CASSFAPSGRASNEQFF; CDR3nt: TGTGCCAGCAGCTTTGCGCCTAGCGGGAGGGCCTCAAATGAGCAGTTCTTC
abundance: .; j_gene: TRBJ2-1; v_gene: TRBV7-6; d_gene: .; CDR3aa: CASSLGGGGYNEQFF; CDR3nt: TGTGCCAGCAGCTTGGGAGGGGGTGGTTACAATGAGCAGTTCTTC
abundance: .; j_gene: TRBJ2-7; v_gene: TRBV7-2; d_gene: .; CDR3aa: CASSILTGSYEQYF; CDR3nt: TGTGCCAGCAGCATTTTGACAGGCTCCTATGAGCAGTACTTC
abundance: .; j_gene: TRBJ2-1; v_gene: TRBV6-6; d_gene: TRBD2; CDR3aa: CASKTGGLAGANEQFF; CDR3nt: TGTGCCAGCAAAACTGGGGGGCTAGCGGGAGCCAATGAGCAGTTCTTC
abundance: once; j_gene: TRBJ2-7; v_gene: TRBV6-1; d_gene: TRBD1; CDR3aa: CASSERWTGGGEQYF; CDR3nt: TGTGCCAGCAGTGAAAGATGGACAGGGGGCGGGGAGCAGTACTTC
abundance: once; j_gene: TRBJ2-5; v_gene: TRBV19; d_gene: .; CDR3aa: CASSPPPLAGYETQYF; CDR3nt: TGTGCCAGTAGTCCCCCCCCGTTGGCTGGTTACGAGACCCAGTACTTC
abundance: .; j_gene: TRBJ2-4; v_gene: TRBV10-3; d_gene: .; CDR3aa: CAISESGLAKNSQYF; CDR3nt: TGTGCCATCAGTGAAAGCGGCCTAGCCAAAAACAGTCAGTACTTC
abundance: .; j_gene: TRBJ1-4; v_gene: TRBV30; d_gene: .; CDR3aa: CAWIHATNEKLFF; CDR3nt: TGTGCCTGGATTCATGCAACTAATGAAAAACTGTTTTTT
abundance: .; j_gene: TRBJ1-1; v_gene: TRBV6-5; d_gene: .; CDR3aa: CASSEGRYSEAFF; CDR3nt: TGTGCCAGCAGTGAAGGGAGATATAGTGAAGCTTTCTTT
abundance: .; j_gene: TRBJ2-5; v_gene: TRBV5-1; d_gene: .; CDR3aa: CASSFGAQETQYF; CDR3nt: TGCGCCAGCAGCTTCGGAGCCCAAGAGACCCAGTACTTC
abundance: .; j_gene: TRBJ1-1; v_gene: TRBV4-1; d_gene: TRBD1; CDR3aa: CASSPDRTGGTEAFF; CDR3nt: TGCGCCAGCAGCCCCGACCGGACAGGGGGGACTGAAGCTTTCTTT
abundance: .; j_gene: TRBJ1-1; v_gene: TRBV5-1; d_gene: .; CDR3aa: CASSWGGGGGTEAFF; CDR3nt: TGCGCCAGCAGCTGGGGTGGCGGGGGAGGTACTGAAGCTTTCTTT
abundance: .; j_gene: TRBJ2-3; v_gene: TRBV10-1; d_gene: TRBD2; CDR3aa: CASSEGLAGITDTQYF; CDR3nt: TGCGCCAGCAGTGAGGGACTAGCGGGGATCACAGATACGCAGTATTTT
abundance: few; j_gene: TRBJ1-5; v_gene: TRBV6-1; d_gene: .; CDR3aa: CASSDGSNQPQHF; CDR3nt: TGTGCCAGCAGTGACGGTAGCAATCAGCCCCAGCATTTT
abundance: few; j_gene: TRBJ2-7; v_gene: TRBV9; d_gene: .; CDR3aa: CASSVAPDSPVEQYF; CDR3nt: TGTGCCAGCAGCGTAGCGCCGGACTCACCCGTGGAGCAGTACTTC
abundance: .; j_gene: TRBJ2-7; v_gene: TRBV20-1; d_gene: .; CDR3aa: CSASWSYEQYF; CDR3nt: TGCAGTGCTAGTTGGAGCTACGAGCAGTACTTC
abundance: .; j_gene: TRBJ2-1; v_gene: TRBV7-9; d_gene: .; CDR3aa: CASSLGSSYNEQFF; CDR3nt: TGTGCCAGCAGCTTGGGGAGCTCCTACAATGAGCAGTTCTTC
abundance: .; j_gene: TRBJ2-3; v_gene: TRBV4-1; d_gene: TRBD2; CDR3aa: CASSQVPAGSTDTQYF; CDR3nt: TGCGCCAGCAGCCAAGTCCCAGCGGGAAGCACAGATACGCAGTATTTT
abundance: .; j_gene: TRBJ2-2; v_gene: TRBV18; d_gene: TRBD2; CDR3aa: CASSPLAGVTGELFF; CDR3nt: TGTGCCAGCTCACCACTAGCGGGAGTCACCGGGGAGCTGTTTTTT
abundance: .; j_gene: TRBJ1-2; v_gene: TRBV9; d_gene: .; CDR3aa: CASSSGDNYGYTF; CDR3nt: TGTGCCAGCAGCTCGGGGGATAACTATGGCTACACCTTC
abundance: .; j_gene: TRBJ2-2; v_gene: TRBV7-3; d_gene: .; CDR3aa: CASSSGLPNTGELFF; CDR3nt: TGTGCCAGCAGCTCCGGACTACCGAACACCGGGGAGCTGTTTTTT
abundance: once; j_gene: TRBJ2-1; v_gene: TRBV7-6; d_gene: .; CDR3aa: CASSPFSYNEQFF; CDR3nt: TGTGCCAGCAGCCCCTTCTCCTACAATGAGCAGTTCTTC
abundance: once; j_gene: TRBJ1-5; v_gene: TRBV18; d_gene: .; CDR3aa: CASSPGGINQPQHF; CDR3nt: TGTGCCAGCTCACCAGGGGGGATCAATCAGCCCCAGCATTTT